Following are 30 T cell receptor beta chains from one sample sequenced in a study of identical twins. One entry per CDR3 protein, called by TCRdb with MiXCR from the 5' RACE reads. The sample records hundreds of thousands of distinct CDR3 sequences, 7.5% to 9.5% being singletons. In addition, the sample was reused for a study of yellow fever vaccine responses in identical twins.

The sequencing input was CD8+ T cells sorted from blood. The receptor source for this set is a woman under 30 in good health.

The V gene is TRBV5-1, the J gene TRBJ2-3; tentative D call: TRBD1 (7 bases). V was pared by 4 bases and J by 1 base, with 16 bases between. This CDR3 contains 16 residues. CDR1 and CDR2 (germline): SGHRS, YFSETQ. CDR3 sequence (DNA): TGCGCCAGCAGCCCAAGGACAGGAGGGGGCACAGATACGCAGTATTTT. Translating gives CASSPRTGGGTDTQYF.

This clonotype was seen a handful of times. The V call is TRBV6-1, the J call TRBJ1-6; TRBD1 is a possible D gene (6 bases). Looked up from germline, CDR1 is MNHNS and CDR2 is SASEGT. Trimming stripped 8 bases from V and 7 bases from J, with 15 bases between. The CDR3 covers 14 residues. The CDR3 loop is CASAPDRVNSPLHF. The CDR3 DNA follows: TGTGCCAGCGCCCCGGACAGAGTCAATTCACCCCTCCACTTT.

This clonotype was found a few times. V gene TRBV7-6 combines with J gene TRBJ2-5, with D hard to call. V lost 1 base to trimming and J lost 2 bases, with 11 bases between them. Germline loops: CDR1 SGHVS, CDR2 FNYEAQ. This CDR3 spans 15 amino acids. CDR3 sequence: CASSLVWAIQETQYF. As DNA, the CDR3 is TGTGCCAGCAGCTTAGTCTGGGCGATACAAGAGACCCAGTACTTC.

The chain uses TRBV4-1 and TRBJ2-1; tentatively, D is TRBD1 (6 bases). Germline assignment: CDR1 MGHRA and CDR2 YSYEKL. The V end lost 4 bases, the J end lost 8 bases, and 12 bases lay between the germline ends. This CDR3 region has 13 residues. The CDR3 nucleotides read TGCGCCAGCAGCCGAACCGAGGGGGATGAGCAGTTCTTC. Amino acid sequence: CASSRTEGDEQFF.

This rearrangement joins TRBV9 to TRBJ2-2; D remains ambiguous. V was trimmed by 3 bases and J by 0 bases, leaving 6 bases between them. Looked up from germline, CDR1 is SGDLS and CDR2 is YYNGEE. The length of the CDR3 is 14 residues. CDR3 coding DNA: TGTGCCAGCAGCGCCACAGCGAACACCGGGGAGCTGTTTTTT. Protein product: CASSATANTGELFF.

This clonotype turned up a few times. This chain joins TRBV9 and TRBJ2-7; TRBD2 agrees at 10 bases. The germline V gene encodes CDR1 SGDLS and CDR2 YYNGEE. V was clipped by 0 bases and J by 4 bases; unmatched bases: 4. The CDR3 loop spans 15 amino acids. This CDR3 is CASSVASSGSYEQYF. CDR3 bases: TGTGCCAGCAGCGTAGCGTCTAGCGGGAGTTACGAGCAGTACTTC.

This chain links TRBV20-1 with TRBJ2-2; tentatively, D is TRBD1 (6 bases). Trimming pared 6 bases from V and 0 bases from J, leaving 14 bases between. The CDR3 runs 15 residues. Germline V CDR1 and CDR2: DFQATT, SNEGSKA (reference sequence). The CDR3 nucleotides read TGCAGTGCAAGGGACATGCACGCGAACACCGGGGAGCTGTTTTTT. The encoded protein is CSARDMHANTGELFF.

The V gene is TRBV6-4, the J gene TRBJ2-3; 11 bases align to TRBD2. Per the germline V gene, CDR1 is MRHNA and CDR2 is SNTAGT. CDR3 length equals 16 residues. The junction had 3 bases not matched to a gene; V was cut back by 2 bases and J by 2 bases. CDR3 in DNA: TGTGCCAGCAGTGACCGTAGCGGGGGGGCCACAGATACGCAGTATTTT. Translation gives CASSDRSGGATDTQYF.

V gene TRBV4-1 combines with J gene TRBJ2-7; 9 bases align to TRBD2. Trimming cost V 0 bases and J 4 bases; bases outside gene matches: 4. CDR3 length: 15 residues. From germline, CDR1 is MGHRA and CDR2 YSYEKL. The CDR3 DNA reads TGCGCCAGCAGCCAAGAGTTGGGACTAGCTTACGAGCAGTACTTC. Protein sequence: CASSQELGLAYEQYF.

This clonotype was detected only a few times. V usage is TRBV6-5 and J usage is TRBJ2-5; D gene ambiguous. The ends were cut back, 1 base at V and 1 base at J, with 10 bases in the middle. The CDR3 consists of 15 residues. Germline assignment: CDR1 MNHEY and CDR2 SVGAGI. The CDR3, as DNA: TGTGCCAGCAGTTACTATCAGCCTTTCCAAGAGACCCAGTACTTC. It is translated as CASSYYQPFQETQYF.

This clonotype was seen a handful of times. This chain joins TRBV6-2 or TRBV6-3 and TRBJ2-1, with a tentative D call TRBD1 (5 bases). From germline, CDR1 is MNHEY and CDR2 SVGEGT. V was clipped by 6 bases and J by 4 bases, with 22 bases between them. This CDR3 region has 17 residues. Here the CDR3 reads CASRTAGWAGPYNEQFF. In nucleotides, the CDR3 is TGTGCCAGCAGGACAGCTGGGTGGGCCGGCCCTTACAATGAGCAGTTCTTC.

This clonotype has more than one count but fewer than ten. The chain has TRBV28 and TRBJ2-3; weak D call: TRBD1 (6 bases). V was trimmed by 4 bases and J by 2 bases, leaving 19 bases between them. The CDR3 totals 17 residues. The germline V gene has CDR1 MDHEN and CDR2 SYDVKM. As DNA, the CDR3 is TGTGCCAGCAGTTCCGGACAGTCTAGGTTCTCCACAGATACGCAGTATTTT. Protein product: CASSSGQSRFSTDTQYF.

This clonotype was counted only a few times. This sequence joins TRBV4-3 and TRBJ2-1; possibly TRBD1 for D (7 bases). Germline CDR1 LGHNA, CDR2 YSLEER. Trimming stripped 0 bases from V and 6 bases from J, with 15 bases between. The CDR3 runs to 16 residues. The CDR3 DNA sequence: TGCGCCAGCAGCCAAGATGGAGGGGGCCTCGGCAATGAGCAGTTCTTC. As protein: CASSQDGGGLGNEQFF.

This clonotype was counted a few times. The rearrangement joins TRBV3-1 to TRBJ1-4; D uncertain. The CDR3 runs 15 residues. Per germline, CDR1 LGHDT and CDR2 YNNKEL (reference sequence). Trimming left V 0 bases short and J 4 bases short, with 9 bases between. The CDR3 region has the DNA TGTGCCAGCAGCCAAGATGGCACGAATAATGAAAAACTGTTTTTT. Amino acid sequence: CASSQDGTNNEKLFF.

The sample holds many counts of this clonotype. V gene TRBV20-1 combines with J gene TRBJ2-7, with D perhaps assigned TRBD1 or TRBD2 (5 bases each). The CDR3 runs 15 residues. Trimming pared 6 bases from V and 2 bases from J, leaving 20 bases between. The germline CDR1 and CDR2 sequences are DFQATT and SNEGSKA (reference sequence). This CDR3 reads CSAPPGTDVAYEQYF. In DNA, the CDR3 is TGCAGTGCCCCTCCTGGGACGGACGTGGCCTACGAGCAGTACTTC.

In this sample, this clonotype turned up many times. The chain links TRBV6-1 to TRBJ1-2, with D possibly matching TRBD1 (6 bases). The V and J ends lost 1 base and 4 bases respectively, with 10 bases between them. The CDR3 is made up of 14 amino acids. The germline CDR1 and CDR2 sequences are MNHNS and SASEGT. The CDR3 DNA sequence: TGTGCCAGCAGTGAAGACAGGGAGGGCTATGGCTACACCTTC. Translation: CASSEDREGYGYTF.

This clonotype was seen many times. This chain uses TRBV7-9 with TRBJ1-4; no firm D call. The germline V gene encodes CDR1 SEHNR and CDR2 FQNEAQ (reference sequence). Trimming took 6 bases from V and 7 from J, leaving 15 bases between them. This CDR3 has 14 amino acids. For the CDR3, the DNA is TGTGCCAGCAGTGTGAGCAGGCCCGGTGAAAAACTGTTTTTT. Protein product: CASSVSRPGEKLFF.

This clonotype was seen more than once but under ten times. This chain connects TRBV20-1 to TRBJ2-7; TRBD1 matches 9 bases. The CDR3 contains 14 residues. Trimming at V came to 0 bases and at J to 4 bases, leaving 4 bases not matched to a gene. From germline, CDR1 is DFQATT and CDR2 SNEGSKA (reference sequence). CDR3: CSARDWGQGYEQYF. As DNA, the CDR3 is TGCAGTGCTAGAGATTGGGGACAGGGTTACGAGCAGTACTTC.

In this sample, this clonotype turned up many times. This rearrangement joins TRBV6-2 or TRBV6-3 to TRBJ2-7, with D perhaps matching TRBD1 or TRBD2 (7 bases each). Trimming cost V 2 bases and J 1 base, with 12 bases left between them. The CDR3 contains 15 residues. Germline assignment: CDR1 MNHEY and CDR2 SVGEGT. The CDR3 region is CASSYDREGSYEQYF. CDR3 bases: TGTGCCAGCAGTTACGACAGGGAGGGTTCCTACGAGCAGTACTTC.

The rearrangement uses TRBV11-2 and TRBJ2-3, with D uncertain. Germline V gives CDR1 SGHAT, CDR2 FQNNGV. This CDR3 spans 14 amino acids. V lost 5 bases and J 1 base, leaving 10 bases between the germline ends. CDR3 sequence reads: CASSPRTRTDTQYF. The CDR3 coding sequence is TGTGCCAGCAGCCCCCGAACCCGCACAGATACGCAGTATTTT.

DNA of the CDR3: TGTGCCAGCAGCCAAGCGGGAAGCCCCTACGAGCAGTACTTC. It is translated as CASSQAGSPYEQYF. The V gene is TRBV3-1, the J gene TRBJ2-7, with D perhaps matching TRBD2 (5 bases). The length of the CDR3 is 14 residues. V lost 1 base and J lost 2, with 9 bases in between. The germline CDR1 and CDR2 sequences are LGHDT and YNNKEL (reference sequence).

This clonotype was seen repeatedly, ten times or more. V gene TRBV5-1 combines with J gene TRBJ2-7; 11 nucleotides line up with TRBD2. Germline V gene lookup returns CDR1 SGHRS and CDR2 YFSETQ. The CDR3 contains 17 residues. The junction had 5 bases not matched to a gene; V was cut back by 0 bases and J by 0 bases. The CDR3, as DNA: TGCGCCAGCAGCTTGGCCGAAACTAGCGGGAGCTCCTACGAGCAGTACTTC. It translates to CASSLAETSGSSYEQYF. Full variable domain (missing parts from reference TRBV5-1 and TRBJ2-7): KAGVTQTPRYLIKTRGQQVTLSCSPISGHRSVSWYQQTPGQGLQFLFEYFSETQRNKGNFPGRFSGRQFSNSRSEMNVSTLELGDSALYLCASSLAETSGSSYEQYFGPGTRLTVT.

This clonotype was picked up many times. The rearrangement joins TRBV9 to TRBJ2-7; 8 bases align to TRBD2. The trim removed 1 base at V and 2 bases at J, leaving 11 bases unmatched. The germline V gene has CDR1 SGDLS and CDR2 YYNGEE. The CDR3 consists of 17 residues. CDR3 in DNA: TGTGCCAGCAGCGTATCCTCCATGGCGGGGGGCACCTACGAGCAGTACTTC. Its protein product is CASSVSSMAGGTYEQYF.

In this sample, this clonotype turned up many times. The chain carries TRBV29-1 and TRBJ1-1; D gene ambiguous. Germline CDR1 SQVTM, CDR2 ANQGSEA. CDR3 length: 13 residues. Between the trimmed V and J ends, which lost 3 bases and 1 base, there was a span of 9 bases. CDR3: CSVDIWENTEAFF. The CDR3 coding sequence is TGCAGCGTTGACATTTGGGAGAACACTGAAGCTTTCTTT.

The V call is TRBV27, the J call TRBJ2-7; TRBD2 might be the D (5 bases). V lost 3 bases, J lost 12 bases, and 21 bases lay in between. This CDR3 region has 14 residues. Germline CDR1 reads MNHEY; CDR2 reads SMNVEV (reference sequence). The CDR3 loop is CASSFGLWAAESYF. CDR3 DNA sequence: TGTGCCAGCAGTTTCGGTCTCTGGGCAGCGGAATCGTACTTC.

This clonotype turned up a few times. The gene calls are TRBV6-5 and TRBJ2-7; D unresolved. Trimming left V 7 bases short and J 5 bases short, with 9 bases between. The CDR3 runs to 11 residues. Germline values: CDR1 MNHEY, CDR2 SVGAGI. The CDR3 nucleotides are TGTGCCAGCATTGAGGCTAACGAGCAGTACTTC. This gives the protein CASIEANEQYF.

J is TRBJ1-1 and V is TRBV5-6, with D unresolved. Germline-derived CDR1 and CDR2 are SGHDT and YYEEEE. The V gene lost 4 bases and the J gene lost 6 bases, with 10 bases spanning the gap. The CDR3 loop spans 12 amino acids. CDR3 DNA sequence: TGTGCCAGCAGCAGCGGTGGCTCTGAAGCTTTCTTT. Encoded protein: CASSSGGSEAFF.

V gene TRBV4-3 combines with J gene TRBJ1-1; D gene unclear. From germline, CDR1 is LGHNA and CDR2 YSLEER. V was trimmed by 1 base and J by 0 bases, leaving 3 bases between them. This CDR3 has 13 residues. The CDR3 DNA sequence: TGCGCCAGCAGCCAAGTAGTGAACACTGAAGCTTTCTTT. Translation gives CASSQVVNTEAFF.

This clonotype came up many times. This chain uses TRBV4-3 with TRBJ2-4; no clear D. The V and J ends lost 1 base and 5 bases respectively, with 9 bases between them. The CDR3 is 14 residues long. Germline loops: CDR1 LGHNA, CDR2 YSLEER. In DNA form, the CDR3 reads TGCGCCAGCAGCCAAGTCCCTGGCGAAAACATTCAGTACTTC. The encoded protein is CASSQVPGENIQYF.

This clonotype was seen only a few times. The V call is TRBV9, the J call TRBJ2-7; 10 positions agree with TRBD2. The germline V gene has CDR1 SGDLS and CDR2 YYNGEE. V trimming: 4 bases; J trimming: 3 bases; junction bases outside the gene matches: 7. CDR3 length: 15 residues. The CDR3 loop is CASSPSSGSIYEQYF. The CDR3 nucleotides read TGTGCCAGCAGCCCATCTAGCGGGAGTATCTACGAGCAGTACTTC.